Presented here are 10 T cell receptor beta chains from one specimen sequenced in a study of blood T cells in healthy people across ages. The authors ran a second PCR of roughly 6 to 12 cycles using a sample-barcoded 5' primer and a J-beta primer mix. One entry per CDR3 protein, called by TCRdb with MiXCR from the 5' RACE reads. This table holds about a million distinct CDR3 sequences, around 54% found once. Sequences were obtained from blood. The receptor source for this set is a woman aged 60-70 years in good health.

V and J are TRBV2 and TRBJ2-5, with D tentatively TRBD1 or TRBD2 (5 bases each). Germline V gene lookup returns CDR1 SNHLY and CDR2 FYNNEI. Trimming stripped 7 bases from V and 2 bases from J, with 11 bases between. This CDR3 spans 13 amino acids. The CDR3 DNA reads as TGTGCCAGCAATAGGGGAGTACAAGAGACCCAGTACTTC. As protein: CASNRGVQETQYF.

The chain employs TRBV30 and TRBJ2-7; D unresolved. The CDR3 contains 14 residues. Between the trimmed V and J ends, which lost 2 bases and 3 bases, there was a span of 14 bases. The germline V gene has CDR1 GTSNPN and CDR2 SVGIG (reference sequence). This CDR3 is CAWSLNPGLYEQYF. The CDR3, as DNA: TGTGCCTGGAGTCTAAACCCCGGCCTCTACGAGCAGTACTTC. The whole variable domain, filled in from reference TRBV30 and TRBJ2-7, reads SQTIHQWPATLVQPVGSPLSLECTVEGTSNPNLYWYRQAAGRGLQLLFYSVGIGQISSEVPQNLSASRPQDRQFILSSKKLLLSDSGFYLCAWSLNPGLYEQYFGPGTRLTVT.

Remarks on this clonotype: At one end the junction does not follow the germline gene, possibly because of a read error. This chain uses TRBV28 with TRBJ2-7; D may be TRBD1 (5 bases). There are 14 residues in the CDR3. CDR1 is MDHEN and CDR2 is SYDVKM in the germline V gene. CDR3 DNA sequence: TGTGCCAGCAGTTTACAGGGAATTGGCTACAAGCAGTACTTC. The encoded protein is CASSLQGIGYKQYF. Supplemented by reference TRBV28 and TRBJ2-7, the full variable domain reads DVKVTQSSRYLVKRTGEKVFLECVQDMDHENMFWYRQDPGLGLRLIYFSYDVKMKEKGDIPEGYSVSREKKERFSLILESASTNQTSMYLCASSLQGIGYKQYFGPGTRLTVT.

The chain employs TRBV6-5 and TRBJ2-3, with 8 positions matching TRBD2. The CDR3 contains 14 residues. The J segment lost 4 bases and the V segment lost 8 bases, leaving 8 bases of the junction unmatched. Germline loops: CDR1 MNHEY, CDR2 SVGAGI. The chain's CDR3 is CASGSGNYADTQYF. The CDR3 nucleotides read TGTGCCAGCGGTAGCGGGAATTATGCAGATACGCAGTATTTT.

This clonotype showed up just once. This sequence joins TRBV4-2 and TRBJ1-1; 8 nucleotides align to TRBD1. The trim removed 4 bases at V and 3 bases at J, leaving 10 bases unmatched. CDR1 and CDR2 (germline): LGHNA, YNFKEQ. There are 16 residues in the CDR3. CDR3 loop: CASSPVPGGGDTEAFF. CDR3 nucleotides: TGTGCCAGCAGCCCCGTTCCAGGGGGCGGTGACACTGAAGCTTTCTTT.

This clonotype was counted only a few times. The V gene is TRBV4-1, the J gene TRBJ2-4; D is unresolved. The V gene's germline CDR1 is MGHRA and CDR2 YSYEKL. V was pared by 4 bases and J by 3 bases, with 13 bases between. The CDR3 consists of 15 residues. CDR3 sequence (DNA): TGCGCCAGCAGCCCGGTTAGTTCCAACAAAAACATTCAGTACTTC. Encoded protein: CASSPVSSNKNIQYF.

The V gene is TRBV20-1, the J gene TRBJ1-2; unclear D gene. With 6 bases removed from V and 0 bases from J, the gap between germline ends came to 20 bases. This CDR3 comprises 16 residues. Germline V gene sequence: CDR1 DFQATT, CDR2 SNEGSKA (reference sequence). CDR3 in DNA: TGCAGTGCGGGATCCGGGAACGGGTTTCCTAACTATGGCTACACCTTC. Translating it yields CSAGSGNGFPNYGYTF.

V and J are TRBV7-9 and TRBJ2-7; D remains unclear. CDR3 length: 17 amino acids. V gave up 4 bases and J gave up 0 bases, with 19 bases separating them. From germline, CDR1 is SEHNR and CDR2 FQNEAQ (reference sequence). Written as DNA, the CDR3 is TGTGCCAGCAGCTCCCCCCTTGTGGGCCGGAACTCCTACGAGCAGTACTTC. This encodes CASSSPLVGRNSYEQYF.

This clonotype appeared a few times. The chain is built from TRBV12-3 or TRBV12-4 and TRBJ1-2; no clear D. The CDR3 sequence is 13 residues long. The ends were cut back, 6 bases at V and 8 bases at J, with 16 bases in the middle. The CDR3 sequence: CASSRRQSDGYTF. The CDR3 bases are TGTGCCAGCAGCCGGCGTCAGTCGGACGGCTACACCTTC.

This chain links TRBV6-5 with TRBJ2-7; 7 nucleotides agree with TRBD1. J gave up 2 bases and V 1 base, and 2 bases lay outside the gene matches. CDR1 and CDR2 from the germline V gene are MNHEY and SVGAGI. CDR3 length: 14 amino acids. CDR3 nucleotide sequence: TGTGCCAGCAGTTACTGGGACAGCCCCTACGAGCAGTACTTC. Its translation: CASSYWDSPYEQYF.